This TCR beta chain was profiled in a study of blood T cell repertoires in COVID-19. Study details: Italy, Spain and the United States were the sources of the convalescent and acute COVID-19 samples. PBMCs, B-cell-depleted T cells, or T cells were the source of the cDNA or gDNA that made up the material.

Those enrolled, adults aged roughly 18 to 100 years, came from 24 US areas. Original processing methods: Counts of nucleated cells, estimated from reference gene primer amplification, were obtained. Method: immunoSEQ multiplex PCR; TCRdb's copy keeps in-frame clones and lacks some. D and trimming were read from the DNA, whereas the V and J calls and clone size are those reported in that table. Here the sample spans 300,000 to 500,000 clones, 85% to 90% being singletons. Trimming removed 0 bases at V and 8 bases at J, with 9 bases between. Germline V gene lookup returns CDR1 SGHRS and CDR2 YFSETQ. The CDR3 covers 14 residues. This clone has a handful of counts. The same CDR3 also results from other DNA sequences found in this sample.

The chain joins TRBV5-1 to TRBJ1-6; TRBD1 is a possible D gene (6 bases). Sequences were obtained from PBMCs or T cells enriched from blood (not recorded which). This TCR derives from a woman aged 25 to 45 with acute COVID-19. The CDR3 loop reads CASSLEGGDSPLHF. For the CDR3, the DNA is TGCGCCAGCAGCTTGGAAGGGGGGGATTCACCCCTCCACTTT.